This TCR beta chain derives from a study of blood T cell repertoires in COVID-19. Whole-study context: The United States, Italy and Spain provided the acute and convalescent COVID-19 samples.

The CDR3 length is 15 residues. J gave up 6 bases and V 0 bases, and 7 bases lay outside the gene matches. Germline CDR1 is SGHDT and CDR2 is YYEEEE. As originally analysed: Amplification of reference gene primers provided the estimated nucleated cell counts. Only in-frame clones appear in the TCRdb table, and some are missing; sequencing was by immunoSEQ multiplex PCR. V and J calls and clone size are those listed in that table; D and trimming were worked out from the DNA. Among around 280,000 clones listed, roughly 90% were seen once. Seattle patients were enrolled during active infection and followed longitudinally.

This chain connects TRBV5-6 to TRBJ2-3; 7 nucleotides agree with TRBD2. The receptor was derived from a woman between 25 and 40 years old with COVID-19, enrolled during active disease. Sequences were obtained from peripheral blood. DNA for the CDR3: TGTGCCAGCAGCTTGGCGGGAGGCCTAGGTGATACGCAGTATTTT. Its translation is CASSLAGGLGDTQYF.